The sequence of this T cell receptor beta chain was determined in a study of T cell clones after liver transplantation. General study points: In most of the 8 subjects, circulating graft-donor-reactive CD4 TCRbeta sequences fell significantly after transplant.

Details on this clone: Its target is unknown.

V was trimmed by 3 bases and J by 0 bases, leaving 14 bases between them. Germline V gives CDR1 WSHSY, CDR2 SAAADI. The CDR3 has 16 residues. The table came from immunoSEQ multiplex PCR; TCRdb's copy has only in-frame clones and leaves some out. The data contain 68,000 or so clones, about 91% of them singletons. Sequencing used CD4+ T cells from blood, obtained less than 28 months after liver transplant. The chain links TRBV10-2 to TRBJ1-1; tentative D call: TRBD1 (6 bases). This clonotype originated in a human patient who received a liver transplant. The graft donor may have contributed some T cells. CDR3 sequence (DNA): TGCGCCAGCAGTGAATTGGGACAAAGACTGAACACTGAAGCTTTCTTT. Protein sequence: CASSELGQRLNTEAFF.